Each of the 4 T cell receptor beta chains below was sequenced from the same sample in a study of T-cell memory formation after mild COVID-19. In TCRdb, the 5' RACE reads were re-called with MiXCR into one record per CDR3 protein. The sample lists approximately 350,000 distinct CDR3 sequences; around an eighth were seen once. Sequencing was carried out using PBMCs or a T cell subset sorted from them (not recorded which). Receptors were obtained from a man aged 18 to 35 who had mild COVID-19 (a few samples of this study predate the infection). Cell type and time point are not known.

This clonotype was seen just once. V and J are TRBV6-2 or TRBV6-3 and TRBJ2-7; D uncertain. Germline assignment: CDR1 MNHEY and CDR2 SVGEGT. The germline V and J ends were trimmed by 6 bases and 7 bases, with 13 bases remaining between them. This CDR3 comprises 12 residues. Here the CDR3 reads CASSTITWEQYV. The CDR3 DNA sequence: TGTGCCAGCAGCACAATCACTTGGGAGCAGTACGTC.

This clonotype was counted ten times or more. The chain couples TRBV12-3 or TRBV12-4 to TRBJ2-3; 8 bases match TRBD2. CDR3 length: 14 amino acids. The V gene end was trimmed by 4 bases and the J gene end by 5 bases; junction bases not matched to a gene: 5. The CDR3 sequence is CASSYGGAGDTQYF. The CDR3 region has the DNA TGTGCCAGCAGTTACGGGGGGGCCGGAGATACGCAGTATTTT.

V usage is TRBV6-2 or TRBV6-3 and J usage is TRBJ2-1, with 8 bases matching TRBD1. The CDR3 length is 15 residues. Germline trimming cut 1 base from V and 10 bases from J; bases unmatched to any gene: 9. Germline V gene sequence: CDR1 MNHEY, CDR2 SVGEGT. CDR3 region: CASSYLSDRVEEQFF. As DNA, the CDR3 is TGTGCCAGCAGTTACTTATCGGACAGGGTAGAAGAGCAGTTCTTC.

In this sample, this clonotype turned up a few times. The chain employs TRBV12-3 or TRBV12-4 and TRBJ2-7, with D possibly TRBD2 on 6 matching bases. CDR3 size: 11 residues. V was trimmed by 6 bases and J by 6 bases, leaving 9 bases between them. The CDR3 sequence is CASSRGSEQYF. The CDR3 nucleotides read TGTGCCAGCAGCCGGGGGAGCGAGCAGTACTTC.